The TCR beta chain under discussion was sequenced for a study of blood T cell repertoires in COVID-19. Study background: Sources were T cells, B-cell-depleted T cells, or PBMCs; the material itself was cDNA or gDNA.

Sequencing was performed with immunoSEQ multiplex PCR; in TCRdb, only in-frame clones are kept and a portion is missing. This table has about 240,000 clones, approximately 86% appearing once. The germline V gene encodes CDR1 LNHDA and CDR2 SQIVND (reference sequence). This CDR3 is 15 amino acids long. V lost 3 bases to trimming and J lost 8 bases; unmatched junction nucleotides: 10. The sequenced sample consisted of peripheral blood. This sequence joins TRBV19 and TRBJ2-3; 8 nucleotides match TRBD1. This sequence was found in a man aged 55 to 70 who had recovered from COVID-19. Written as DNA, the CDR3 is TGTGCCAGTAGTATCCGGGACAGGACACCCGGTACGCAGTATTTT. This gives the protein CASSIRDRTPGTQYF.